This TCR beta chain was retrieved from a study of shared clonotypes between healthy human individuals. Points on this clone: Its specificity is unknown.

The length of the CDR3 is 17 residues. From germline, CDR1 is LNHDA and CDR2 SQIVND (reference sequence). V lost 6 bases and J lost 9, with 24 bases in between. Study results and limitations: Compared with memory subsets, naive subsets generally had larger estimated richness.

This table comes from immunoSEQ multiplex PCR, and its TCRdb copy is limited to in-frame clones, with some not included. This sample has some 2,000,000 clones, with approximately 94% found just once. This receptor was obtained from a man aged 18 to 29 in good health. The sequenced sample consisted of naive CD4+ T cells sorted from blood. Documented subset: CD45RA+ positively selected. V is TRBV19 and J is TRBJ1-6; TRBD1 might be the D (5 bases). The CDR3 spells CASSKFTGTKRVSPLHF. The CDR3 DNA reads as TGTGCCAGTAGCAAATTTACCGGGACGAAACGTGTTTCACCCCTCCACTTT.